This TCR beta chain was profiled in a study of Graves' ophthalmopathy and Graves' hyperthyroidism. RNA transcripts yielded amplified TCR beta CDR3 regions. The library came from an HTBI-primed first-round RT-PCR and a second-round multiplex PCR. TCRdb redid the calling of the multiplex PCR reads with MiXCR, one entry per CDR3 protein. Among 600,000 to 950,000 distinct CDR3 sequences listed, 40% were seen once. The CDR3 runs to 15 residues. Between the trimmed V and J ends, which lost 5 bases and 7 bases, there was a span of 16 bases. Germline V lookup: CDR1 SGHDT, CDR2 YYEEEE. This sequence was found in an adult man with Graves' ophthalmopathy. Sequenced sample: peripheral blood. The chain is built from TRBV5-6 and TRBJ1-6; D remains ambiguous. This chain's CDR3 is CASRPGIGENSPLHF. The CDR3 coding sequence is TGTGCCAGCAGACCCGGAATCGGGGAGAATTCACCCCTCCACTTT. Looking up the rest from reference TRBV5-6 and TRBJ1-6 gives the full variable domain: DAGVTQSPTHLIKTRGQQVTLRCSPKSGHDTVSWYQQALGQGPQFIFQYYEEEERQRGNFPDRFSGHQFPNYSSELNVNALLLGDSALYLCASRPGIGENSPLHFGNGTRLTVT.